Below are 6 T cell receptor beta chains sequenced from a single sample in a study of blood T cell repertoires in COVID-19. TCRdb keeps only in-frame clones here, not all; method: immunoSEQ multiplex PCR. The sample has 140,000 to 150,000 clones; roughly 80% are singletons. Sequencing input: peripheral blood. The receptors were gathered from a man aged 65 to 79 who had recovered from COVID-19.

The gene calls are TRBV9 and TRBJ2-7; 12 bases match TRBD2. The V gene end was trimmed by 4 bases and the J gene end by 6 bases; junction bases not matched to a gene: 17. The germline V gene encodes CDR1 SGDLS and CDR2 YYNGEE. This CDR3 comprises 18 residues. The CDR3 sequence is CASSSQGLAGGLGSEQYF. CDR3 bases: TGTGCCAGCAGCTCACAGGGGCTAGCGGGAGGGCTGGGGAGCGAGCAGTACTTC.

The chain carries TRBV7-8 and TRBJ2-1; 10 bases align to TRBD2. With 5 bases clipped from V and 5 bases from J, the junction kept 12 bases outside the gene matches. The CDR3 is 17 amino acids. The germline V gene encodes CDR1 SGHVS and CDR2 FQNEAQ. CDR3: CASSHIDLAGVDNEQFF. For the CDR3, the DNA is TGTGCCAGCAGCCATATCGATCTAGCGGGAGTTGACAATGAGCAGTTCTTC.

V is TRBV14 and J is TRBJ1-4, with D possibly matching TRBD1 (6 bases). The CDR3 is made up of 15 amino acids. Per germline, CDR1 SGHDN and CDR2 FVKESK. The V end was cut by 1 base, the J end by 4 bases, with 10 bases between. CDR3 in amino acids: CASSQGTVHNEKLFF. The CDR3 nucleotides read TGTGCCAGCAGCCAAGGGACAGTCCATAATGAAAAACTGTTTTTT. Combining the CDR3 with reference TRBV14 and TRBJ1-4 gives the whole variable domain EAGVTQFPSHSVIEKGQTVTLRCDPISGHDNLYWYRRVMGKEIKFLLHFVKESKQDESGMPNNRFLAERTGGTYSTLKVQPAELEDSGVYFCASSQGTVHNEKLFFGSGTQLSVL.

The chain links TRBV25-1 to TRBJ2-1; 7 bases line up with TRBD2. Germline assignment: CDR1 MGHDK and CDR2 SYGVNS. V trimming: 3 bases; J trimming: 6 bases; junction bases outside the gene matches: 8. The CDR3 is 15 residues long. Here the CDR3 DNA reads TGTGCCAGCAGTGACGGGGCGGGAGTGTCCAATGAGCAGTTCTTC. Protein sequence: CASSDGAGVSNEQFF.

This clone was observed once. This chain links TRBV3-1 (or the pseudogene TRBV3-2) with TRBJ1-5; no clear D gene. V was trimmed by 1 base and J by 3 bases, leaving 10 bases between them. Germline-derived CDR1 and CDR2 are LGHDT and YNNKEL (reference sequence). The length of the CDR3 is 15 residues. CDR3: CASSQGLGSNQPQHF. The CDR3 DNA reads TGTGCCAGCAGCCAAGGCTTGGGCTCCAATCAGCCCCAGCATTTT.

The V and J genes are TRBV10-2 and TRBJ2-1; unclear D gene. Germline V lookup: CDR1 WSHSY, CDR2 SAAADI. The CDR3 has 12 amino acids. Trimming pared 5 bases from V and 4 bases from J, leaving 6 bases between. Here the CDR3 DNA reads TGCGCCAGCAGTTTTCCTTACAATGAGCAGTTCTTC. It encodes CASSFPYNEQFF.